This TCR beta chain was found in a study of blood T cells in healthy people across ages. Regarding the study as a whole: The fall in TCR beta diversity per million T cells was roughly linear with age.

For the second PCR, which ran for about 6 to 11 cycles, a sample-barcoded 5' primer and a J-beta primer mix were used. TCRdb independently ran MiXCR on the 5' RACE reads; one entry per CDR3 protein. The sample shows some 700,000 distinct CDR3 sequences, roughly 41% of them seen only once. This clonotype was observed many times. No antigen is known for it. The specimen sequenced was blood. The source is a woman aged 60 to 75 in good health.

CDR3 in amino acids: CAISESLSNEQFF. The CDR3 DNA reads TGTGCCATCAGTGAGTCCTTGAGCAATGAGCAGTTCTTC. The V call is TRBV10-3, the J call TRBJ2-1; D gene unclear. This CDR3 spans 13 amino acids. Trimming removed 0 bases at V and 6 bases at J, with 6 bases between. The germline gives CDR1 ENHRY, CDR2 SYGVKD.